Each of the 24 T cell receptor beta chains below was sequenced from the same sample in a study of blood T cell repertoires in COVID-19. Sequencing was performed with immunoSEQ multiplex PCR; in TCRdb, only in-frame clones are kept and a portion is missing. The sample contains 140,000 to 150,000 clones, about 87% of which appear only once. Sequenced: peripheral blood. These receptors were collected from a man in his sixties with active or convalescent COVID-19.

The chain employs TRBV19 and TRBJ1-1, with 7 bases matching TRBD1. V trimming: 2 bases; J trimming: 3 bases; junction bases outside the gene matches: 6. There are 15 residues in the CDR3. Germline lookup yields CDR1 LNHDA and CDR2 SQIVND (reference sequence). In DNA, the CDR3 is TGTGCCAGTAGTATACATTACAGGGGCGACACTGAAGCTTTCTTT. This codes for CASSIHYRGDTEAFF.

The chain employs TRBV3-1 (or the pseudogene TRBV3-2) and TRBJ2-1; 7 positions agree with TRBD1. Trimming took 1 base from V and 5 from J; bases not matched to a gene: 5. Germline V gene data show CDR1 as LGHDT and CDR2 as YNNKEL (reference sequence). This CDR3 is built from 15 residues. This CDR3 is CASSQAGQFHNEQFF. Here the CDR3 DNA reads TGTGCCAGCAGCCAAGCGGGACAGTTTCACAATGAGCAGTTCTTC.

This sequence joins TRBV7-9 and TRBJ1-4, with D possibly being TRBD1 (6 bases). The CDR3 is 14 residues long. Germline V gene sequence: CDR1 SEHNR, CDR2 FQNEAQ (reference sequence). V lost 7 bases and J 8 bases, leaving 17 bases between the germline ends. The chain's CDR3 is CASTPDRRGEKLFF. The CDR3 DNA reads as TGTGCCAGCACCCCTGACAGGAGAGGAGAAAAACTGTTTTTT. Looking up the rest from reference TRBV7-9 and TRBJ1-4 gives the full variable domain: DTGVSQNPRHKITKRGQNVTFRCDPISEHNRLYWYRQTLGQGPEFLTYFQNEAQLEKSRLLSDRFSAERPKGSFSTLEIQRTEQGDSAMYLCASTPDRRGEKLFFGSGTQLSVL.

This clone showed up just a few times. This chain connects TRBV5-1 to TRBJ2-2; no reliable D call. The germline gives CDR1 SGHRS, CDR2 YFSETQ. Trimming left V 0 bases short and J 5 bases short, with 5 bases between. This CDR3 is built from 13 residues. CDR3 amino acids: CASSLGGTGELFF. The CDR3 DNA is TGCGCCAGCAGCTTGGGAGGTACCGGGGAGCTGTTTTTT.

The chain joins TRBV6-5 to TRBJ1-4, with D tentatively TRBD1 (5 bases). CDR1 is MNHEY and CDR2 is SVGAGI in the germline V gene. The CDR3 runs to 15 residues. V lost 2 bases and J lost 4, with 11 bases in between. CDR3 protein: CASSYGRQLNEKLFF. The CDR3 nucleotides are TGTGCCAGCAGTTACGGTAGACAGCTTAATGAAAAACTGTTTTTT.

This clone has a single count. The chain recombines TRBV19 with TRBJ1-5, with a possible D match to TRBD1 (6 bases). Germline V gene sequence: CDR1 LNHDA, CDR2 SQIVND (reference sequence). The V gene lost 6 bases and the J gene lost 3 bases, with 12 bases spanning the gap. The CDR3 spans 14 residues. CDR3 residues: CASRGHRDNQPQHF. The CDR3 DNA follows: TGTGCCAGTAGAGGACACAGGGACAATCAGCCCCAGCATTTT.

V gene TRBV7-9 combines with J gene TRBJ1-4; D is unresolved. Germline V gives CDR1 SEHNR, CDR2 FQNEAQ (reference sequence). CDR3 length equals 16 residues. The V and J ends lost 1 base and 8 bases respectively, with 17 bases between them. CDR3 bases: TGTGCCAGCAGCTTAGGCGTCAGCGGGGTGTGGGAAAAACTGTTTTTT. Translated: CASSLGVSGVWEKLFF.

About this clone: An end of the junction differs from the germline gene, which may be a read error. V gene TRBV7-7 combines with J gene TRBJ2-1; 12 bases match TRBD1. Germline V CDR1 and CDR2: SSHAT, FNYEAQ (reference sequence). The CDR3 consists of 15 residues. In DNA form, the CDR3 reads TGTGCTAGCAGCCCCCGGGACAGGGGGCTCGGTGAGCAGTTCTTC. It specifies CASSPRDRGLGEQFF.

The rearrangement links TRBV5-4 to TRBJ1-6; D possibly corresponds to TRBD1 (6 bases). The germline V gene encodes CDR1 SGHNT and CDR2 YYREEE (reference sequence). The germline V and J ends were trimmed by 4 bases and 7 bases, with 18 bases remaining between them. CDR3 length: 16 amino acids. DNA of the CDR3: TGTGCCAGCAGCCCGAGTAAGGCAGGGGAGAATTCACCCCTCCACTTT. This encodes CASSPSKAGENSPLHF.

The DNA for the CDR3 is TGTGCCAGCAGCCCCTCGGGACAGGCGTTATTTGGCTACACCTTC. Residues: CASSPSGQALFGYTF. The chain couples TRBV7-8 to TRBJ1-2; 8 bases fit TRBD1. This CDR3 is 15 amino acids long. With 5 bases clipped from V and 7 bases from J, the junction kept 12 bases outside the gene matches. Per the germline V gene, CDR1 is SGHVS and CDR2 is FQNEAQ.

The chain carries TRBV6-5 and TRBJ2-1, with TRBD2 matching 10 bases. V dropped 5 bases and J dropped 4; count of bases not matched to a gene: 5. The CDR3 sequence is 15 residues long. Germline CDR1 is MNHEY and CDR2 is SVGAGI. This CDR3 reads CASSRTSGGYNEQFF. The CDR3 nucleotides read TGTGCCAGCAGTCGGACTAGCGGAGGATACAATGAGCAGTTCTTC.

This clone was seen a handful of times. The DNA of the CDR3 is TGTGCCAGCAGCTTATCAATCTCTGGAAACACCATATATTTT. Its protein is CASSLSISGNTIYF. The chain recombines TRBV11-2 with TRBJ1-3; unclear D gene. Trimming removed 2 bases at V and 0 bases at J, with 5 bases between. CDR1 SGHAT and CDR2 FQNNGV come from the germline V gene. The CDR3 has 14 amino acids.

The V and J genes are TRBV18 and TRBJ1-1; possibly TRBD1 for D (6 bases). Deletions cut 1 base from V and 0 bases from J, with 18 bases between. Germline values: CDR1 KGHSH, CDR2 LQKENI. The CDR3 spans 18 residues. The CDR3 region has the DNA TGTGCCAGCTCACCACGAACAGGGCGCCGACTCATGAACACTGAAGCTTTCTTT. The encoded protein is CASSPRTGRRLMNTEAFF.

J is TRBJ2-7 and V is TRBV5-1; TRBD1 agrees at 12 bases. Germline CDR1 reads SGHRS; CDR2 reads YFSETQ. The CDR3 is 15 residues long. J was trimmed by 4 bases and V by 3 bases; bases with no gene match: 5. For the CDR3, the DNA is TGCGCCAGCAGCTCCCGGGACAGGGGGCGATACGAGCAGTACTTC. Its protein product is CASSSRDRGRYEQYF.

A note on this clone: The sample has other DNA sequences that encode this CDR3 too. This sequence joins TRBV19 and TRBJ2-1, with 10 bases that match TRBD2. V lost 5 bases to trimming and J lost 4 bases; unmatched junction nucleotides: 2. CDR3 length: 14 amino acids. CDR1 is LNHDA, CDR2 SQIVND, per germline (reference sequence). CDR3 in amino acids: CASSASGSYNEQFF. CDR3 DNA sequence: TGTGCCAGTAGTGCTAGCGGGAGTTACAATGAGCAGTTCTTC.

This rearrangement joins TRBV9 to TRBJ2-1; the D gene is possibly TRBD1 (6 bases). V lost 3 bases and J lost 1, with 11 bases in between. Germline CDR1 is SGDLS and CDR2 is YYNGEE. CDR3 length equals 15 residues. The CDR3 DNA reads as TGTGCCAGCAGCGCGAGACAGGATTCCTACAATGAGCAGTTCTTC. Residues: CASSARQDSYNEQFF.

This rearrangement joins TRBV2 to TRBJ1-4, with 9 bases identical to TRBD1. Germline V gives CDR1 SNHLY, CDR2 FYNNEI. After removal of 5 bases from V and 4 bases from J, the junction contained 11 bases not matched to a gene. The CDR3 consists of 17 residues. The CDR3 protein is CASSSPGQGLYNEKLFF. The CDR3, as DNA: TGTGCCAGCAGTTCTCCGGGACAGGGATTATATAATGAAAAACTGTTTTTT.

The chain couples TRBV13 to TRBJ2-7, with D possibly being TRBD2 (5 bases). V lost 3 bases and J lost 7, with 19 bases in between. Germline CDR1 is PRHDT and CDR2 is FYEKMQ (reference sequence). This CDR3 region has 15 residues. The DNA for the CDR3 is TGTGCCAGCAGCTTGGGAGTTGTAGTGAGGTTTGAGCAGTACTTC. Translated: CASSLGVVVRFEQYF.

This clone has a handful of counts. The chain carries TRBV3-1 (or the pseudogene TRBV3-2) and TRBJ2-7; the D gene is possibly TRBD1 (5 bases). The V end lost 2 bases, the J end lost 1 base, and 12 bases lay between the germline ends. The CDR3 contains 15 residues. Germline loops: CDR1 LGHDT, CDR2 YNNKEL (reference sequence). CDR3 in amino acids: CASSQLGEPSYEQYF. In nucleotides, the CDR3 is TGTGCCAGCAGCCAATTAGGGGAACCGTCCTACGAGCAGTACTTC.

The CDR3 region is CASSLDAGGTEAFF. The CDR3 DNA reads as TGTGCCAGCAGCTTAGACGCGGGAGGCACTGAAGCTTTCTTT. The chain joins TRBV7-9 to TRBJ1-1, with no clear D. V dropped 1 base and J dropped 4 bases, with 10 bases sitting between them. Germline CDR1 SEHNR, CDR2 FQNEAQ (reference sequence). This CDR3 is built from 14 residues.

The chain recombines TRBV3-1 (or the pseudogene TRBV3-2) with TRBJ1-4; TRBD1 is a possible D gene (6 bases). The V end lost 2 bases, the J end lost 3 bases, and 10 bases lay between the germline ends. The germline V gene encodes CDR1 LGHDT and CDR2 YNNKEL (reference sequence). The CDR3 is made up of 15 amino acids. DNA for the CDR3: TGTGCCAGCAGCCAAAGAGGGGGATCTAATGAAAAACTGTTTTTT. Translating gives CASSQRGGSNEKLFF.

The V and J genes are TRBV9 and TRBJ2-7, with 11 bases matching TRBD2. Trimming cost V 2 bases and J 4 bases; bases outside gene matches: 2. CDR1 and CDR2 from the germline V gene are SGDLS and YYNGEE. The CDR3 runs to 14 residues. CDR3 nucleotide sequence: TGTGCCAGCAGCGTCCCTAGCGGGAGGTACGAGCAGTACTTC. Translation gives CASSVPSGRYEQYF.

Written as DNA, the CDR3 is TGCGCCAGCAGCCCCGGGACAGGGAGGGATACGCAGTATTTT. It specifies CASSPGTGRDTQYF. The rearrangement uses TRBV5-1 and TRBJ2-3; TRBD1 aligns across 9 bases. The CDR3 has 14 amino acids. Per germline, CDR1 SGHRS and CDR2 YFSETQ. With 4 bases clipped from V and 6 bases from J, the junction kept 6 bases outside the gene matches.

For this clone: An end of the junction differs from the germline gene, which may be a read error. The rearrangement uses TRBV12-3 or TRBV12-4 and TRBJ2-7; no reliable D call. The CDR3 covers 12 residues. Here the CDR3 reads CASSPGGFLTDF. DNA for the CDR3: TGTGCCAGCAGCCCGGGTGGGTTCCTAACGGACTTC.